The source of this TCR beta chain is a study of T cells in localized non-small cell lung cancer. Study results and caveats: Elevated circulating T cell density in blood was associated with longer overall survival. Uninvolved adjacent lung showed the highest T cell clonality, exceeding tumor. Because only a single region of the tumor was sequenced, heterogeneity remains possible.

Sequencing was performed with immunoSEQ multiplex PCR; in TCRdb, only in-frame clones are kept and a portion is missing. This sample has 35,000 to 40,000 clones; approximately 94% occur once, and the top ten carry approximately 6.9%. Trimming took 1 base from V and 0 from J; bases not matched to a gene: 1. The germline gives CDR1 SGHAT, CDR2 FQDESV (reference sequence). CDR3 size: 15 residues. Remarks on this clone: The antigen is undetermined.

The TCR originated in a female donor over 55 with stage I lung adenocarcinoma. The starting material was peripheral blood, obtained before any cancer treatment. The chain joins TRBV11-1 to TRBJ2-7; 9 nucleotides line up with TRBD1. CDR3 amino acids: CASSLEQGASYEQYF. CDR3 DNA: TGTGCCAGCAGCTTAGAACAGGGGGCCTCCTACGAGCAGTACTTC. Full variable domain (remainder filled in from reference TRBV11-1 and TRBJ2-7): EAEVAQSPRYKITEKSQAVAFWCDPISGHATLYWYRQILGQGPELLVQFQDESVVDDSQLPKDRFSAERLKGVDSTLKIQPAELGDSAMYLCASSLEQGASYEQYFGPGTRLTVT.